The TCR beta chain under discussion was sequenced for a study of T cell repertoires in aging, cancer and after chemotherapy. Peripheral blood genomic DNA, not sorted cells or RNA, was the template. Multiplex touch-down PCR with TRB-A/B primers amplified rearranged V-D-J TRB sequences. TCRdb recomputed calls from the multiplex PCR reads with MiXCR, one row per CDR3 protein. The sample has roughly 2,000 distinct CDR3 sequences; around 34% are singletons. Per germline, CDR1 SGHTA and CDR2 FQGNSA. CDR3 length equals 16 residues. V lost 5 bases to trimming and J lost 0 bases; unmatched junction nucleotides: 7. A few counts support this clonotype.

Sequenced: blood. The V call is TRBV7-2, the J call TRBJ2-1; 7 nucleotides line up with TRBD2. This receptor was obtained from a human donor with a blood cancer. In nucleotides, the CDR3 is TGTGCCAGCAGCCCTCAGGCGGGAGACTCCTACAATGAGCAGTTCTTC. This gives the protein CASSPQAGDSYNEQFF.